This T cell receptor (beta chain) was captured by sequencing in a study of shared clonotypes between healthy human individuals. The V gene's germline CDR1 is SGHAT and CDR2 FQNNGV. Losses at the gene ends were 1 base for V and 1 base for J; bases not matched to a gene: 3. The CDR3 extends over 15 amino acids. Donors, healthy HIV-negative adults, lacked recent acute infections or vaccinations. The study ran the assay at deep level. The table came from immunoSEQ multiplex PCR; TCRdb's copy has only in-frame clones and leaves some out. The data contain about 2.4 million clones, approximately 92% of them seen just once; the ten biggest clones take up around 0.14%. Comments on this clone: The identical CDR3 is also encoded by other nucleotide sequences in the sample.

The specimen sequenced was naive CD4+ T cells sorted from blood. Described subset: CD45RA+ positively selected. The chain joins TRBV11-2 to TRBJ2-7, with 8 bases aligning to TRBD2. This sequence was found in a man between 18 and 29 years old in good health. The DNA of the CDR3 is TGTGCCAGCAGCTTAGCGGCTAGCGGGTCCTACGAGCAGTACTTC. As protein: CASSLAASGSYEQYF.